The rows below give T cell receptor beta chains drawn from one sample of a study of shared clonotypes between healthy human individuals. Clones were read by immunoSEQ multiplex PCR, and TCRdb kept only the in-frame ones, dropping some. The repertoire holds about 2.4 million clones, with over 85% as singletons. Sequenced input: naive CD4+ T cells sorted from blood. Receptors originate from a man between 18 and 35 years old in good health. The CDR3 runs from the conserved cysteine through the conserved F or W. D genes are given only for firm matches. Expanded clones get a size class; other rows say once, few or many, or leave the size out.

NA 14 TRBJ1-2 TRBV5-6 NA CASSQGPLLDGYTF TGTGCCAGCAGCCAGGGGCCCCTTTTGGACGGCTACACCTTC
NA 14 TRBJ2-3 TRBV28 TRBD1 CASSKGGGTDTQYF TGTGCCAGCAGTAAAGGGGGCGGCACAGATACGCAGTATTTT
NA 16 TRBJ2-3 TRBV5-4 NA CASSAPPAGPTDTQYF TGTGCCAGCAGCGCCCCCCCGGCCGGACCCACAGATACGCAGTATTTT
NA 13 TRBJ2-7 TRBV29-1 NA CSAAGRLTYEQYF TGCAGCGCTGCGGGACGCCTAACCTACGAGCAGTACTTC
NA 13 TRBJ2-1 TRBV2 NA CASSLGWGVEQFF TGTGCCAGCAGCCTAGGGTGGGGGGTTGAGCAGTTCTTC
NA 15 TRBJ2-7 TRBV10-1 NA CASSELQEPTGEQYF TGCGCCAGCAGTGAGTTACAGGAACCTACGGGGGAGCAGTACTTC
once 13 TRBJ2-7 TRBV2 NA CATSRSGYSEQYF TGTGCCACCTCCCGATCCGGGTATAGCGAGCAGTACTTC
NA 18 TRBJ2-2 TRBV25-1 TRBD1 CASSEYTGGLSNTGELFF TGTGCCAGCAGTGAATACACAGGGGGCCTCTCAAACACCGGGGAGCTGTTTTTT
NA 16 TRBJ2-1 TRBV7-9 TRBD2 CASSSASGRVDNEQFF TGTGCCAGCAGCTCGGCTAGCGGGAGGGTTGACAATGAGCAGTTCTTC
NA 15 TRBJ1-4 TRBV7-9 NA CASSLELTTNEKLFF TGTGCCAGCAGCTTAGAACTGACAACTAATGAAAAACTGTTTTTT
once 14 TRBJ2-1 TRBV10-2 TRBD2 CASRLADNYNEQFF TGCGCCAGCCGGCTAGCGGATAACTACAATGAGCAGTTCTTC
NA 15 TRBJ2-1 TRBV5-1 NA CASSLDQGFYNEQFF TGCGCCAGCAGCTTGGATCAGGGTTTCTACAATGAGCAGTTCTTC
NA 18 TRBJ2-6 TRBV4-3 TRBD1 CASSQAPGQGTGANVLTF TGCGCCAGCAGCCAAGCACCGGGACAGGGGACTGGGGCCAACGTCCTGACTTTC
NA 12 TRBJ2-3 TRBV7-6 NA CASSRLTDTQYF TGTGCCAGCAGCCGACTCACAGATACGCAGTATTTT
NA 12 TRBJ1-3 TRBV25-1 NA CASSTQGNTIYF TGTGCCAGCAGTACTCAGGGAAACACCATATATTTT
NA 16 TRBJ2-3 TRBV30 TRBD2 CAWRLFAGGPSDTQYF TGTGCCTGGAGGCTCTTCGCGGGGGGGCCGTCCGATACGCAGTATTTT
NA 15 TRBJ1-3 TRBV30 TRBD1 CAWSVQGSSGNTIYF TGTGCCTGGAGTGTACAGGGGAGCTCTGGAAACACCATATATTTT
NA 15 TRBJ1-3 TRBV6-6 NA CASSYGEGSGNTIYF TGTGCCAGCAGTTACGGTGAGGGCTCTGGAAACACCATATATTTT
NA 16 TRBJ2-3 TRBV10-3 NA CAISESKGGHTDTQYF TGTGCCATCAGTGAGTCAAAGGGCGGGCACACAGATACGCAGTATTTT
NA 17 TRBJ2-7 TRBV27 NA CASSFSGSAARSYEQYF TGTGCCAGCAGTTTTTCCGGGTCAGCCGCCCGATCCTACGAGCAGTACTTC
NA 16 TRBJ2-3 TRBV29-1 TRBD2 CSVDGSSGSIIDTQYF TGCAGCGTTGATGGAAGTAGCGGGAGTATTATAGATACGCAGTATTTT
NA 16 TRBJ2-7 TRBV5-1 NA CASSLFQGRPSHEQYF TGCGCCAGCAGCTTGTTCCAGGGAAGGCCAAGTCACGAGCAGTACTTC
NA 14 TRBJ1-3 TRBV7-3 NA CASSQGSPGNTIYF TGTGCCAGCAGTCAGGGGAGCCCTGGAAACACCATATATTTT
NA 15 TRBJ2-3 TRBV28 TRBD2 CASRLAGGSTDTQYF TGTGCCAGCAGATTAGCGGGGGGCTCCACAGATACGCAGTATTTT
NA 15 TRBJ2-7 TRBV9 TRBD2 CASSQTSGSAYEQYF TGTGCCAGCAGCCAGACTAGCGGGAGCGCCTACGAGCAGTACTTC
NA 18 TRBJ2-3 TRBV5-1 TRBD2 CASSPAAKTSGGAIVQYF TGCGCCAGCAGCCCAGCGGCGAAGACTAGCGGGGGGGCCATCGTGCAGTATTTT
NA 15 TRBJ2-1 TRBV18 TRBD2 CASSPGPGGFNEQFF TGTGCCAGCTCACCAGGGCCGGGGGGGTTCAATGAGCAGTTCTTC
NA 16 TRBJ1-1 TRBV5-1 NA CASSSTTGIGNTEAFF TGCGCCAGCAGCTCCACTACAGGGATAGGGAACACTGAAGCTTTCTTT
NA 17 TRBJ2-2 TRBV7-3 NA CASSLIMGNRRDGELFF TGTGCCAGCAGCTTAATAATGGGGAACAGGCGGGACGGGGAGCTGTTTTTT